The table lists the clone carrying this TCR beta chain with a few counts. This specimen comes from a study of T-cell reconstitution after alpha-beta-depleted transplantation in children. Trimming took 4 bases from V and 0 from J; bases not matched to a gene: 3. Looked up from germline, CDR1 is MNHEY and CDR2 is SMNVEV (reference sequence). The CDR3 has 15 amino acids. The TCRbeta library incorporated unique molecular identifiers. One entry per CDR3 protein, called by TCRdb with MiXCR from the PCR reads. Among roughly 350,000 distinct CDR3 sequences listed, 10% were seen once. The sequencing here drew on PBMCs from the stem cell graft donor, taken from the stem cell graft. The chain recombines TRBV27 with TRBJ1-1; 9 bases map to TRBD1. The clonotype was recovered from a human donor who donated a stem cell graft to a child with acute lymphoblastic leukemia. This chain's CDR3 is CASSSGQGLNTEAFF. The CDR3 DNA follows: TGTGCCAGCAGTTCCGGACAGGGGCTGAACACTGAAGCTTTCTTT.